Below are 7 T cell receptor beta chains sequenced from a single sample in a study of T cell responses to AZD1222 COVID-19 vaccine. Assay used: immunoSEQ multiplex PCR; TCRdb lists only in-frame clones, some missing. The sample consists of approximately 140,000 clones, roughly 90% of them appearing once. The sequences come from peripheral blood, collected 28 days after the second AZD1222 dose. The receptors here all came from an adult who received the AZD1222 COVID-19 vaccine.

This chain connects TRBV6-4 to TRBJ1-4, with D possibly being TRBD1 (5 bases). This CDR3 is built from 14 residues. Germline CDR1 is MRHNA and CDR2 is SNTAGT. Trimming took off 5 bases at V and 8 bases at J, with 15 bases between the two ends. The CDR3 region is CASSPTSEGEKLFF. In nucleotides, the CDR3 is TGTGCCAGCAGTCCGACATCCGAGGGGGAAAAACTGTTTTTT.

The rearrangement uses TRBV6-5 and TRBJ1-1, with a weak D call TRBD1 (6 bases). The CDR3 totals 15 residues. Germline CDR1 reads MNHEY; CDR2 reads SVGAGI. With 0 bases removed from V and 2 bases from J, the gap between germline ends came to 10 bases. Here the CDR3 reads CASSYSNRVNTEAFF. In DNA, the CDR3 is TGTGCCAGCAGTTACTCGAACAGGGTCAACACTGAAGCTTTCTTT.

The J gene is TRBJ2-7, the V gene TRBV2; D ambiguous. The germline gives CDR1 SNHLY, CDR2 FYNNEI. Trimming cost V 5 bases and J 3 bases, with 5 bases left between them. The CDR3 is 11 amino acids. The CDR3 loop is CASSRYYEQYF. The DNA for the CDR3 is TGTGCCAGCAGTAGATACTACGAGCAGTACTTC.

The chain employs TRBV24-1 and TRBJ2-7; 9 bases line up with TRBD1. Germline V gene data show CDR1 as KGHDR and CDR2 as SFDVKD. The V segment lost 5 bases and the J segment 11 bases; nucleotides outside the gene matches: 9. The CDR3 loop spans 13 amino acids. CDR3 loop: CATSAGTGLVEYF. In DNA form, the CDR3 reads TGTGCCACCAGTGCCGGGACAGGGTTGGTGGAGTACTTC.

The chain links TRBV5-1 to TRBJ2-2; 13 bases align to TRBD2. CDR3 length: 16 amino acids. CDR1 and CDR2 (germline): SGHRS, YFSETQ. The ends lost 4 bases at V and 6 bases at J; junction bases unmatched: 6. This chain's CDR3 is CASSQRTSGSPGELFF. CDR3 DNA sequence: TGCGCCAGCAGCCAAAGGACTAGCGGGAGCCCCGGGGAGCTGTTTTTT.

V is TRBV14 and J is TRBJ2-3; TRBD1 aligns across 9 bases. CDR3 length equals 15 residues. From germline, CDR1 is SGHDN and CDR2 FVKESK. V shed 3 bases and J 3 bases; nucleotides not matched to a gene: 4. The CDR3 region has the DNA TGTGCCAGCAGCCAGGGGACAGGGATTACAGATACGCAGTATTTT. Translated: CASSQGTGITDTQYF.

This rearrangement joins TRBV7-9 to TRBJ1-2, with 12 nucleotides matching TRBD1. Germline V gene data show CDR1 as SEHNR and CDR2 as FQNEAQ (reference sequence). Unmatched junction bases numbered 3, after V lost 4 bases and J lost 6 bases. The CDR3 extends over 14 amino acids. The CDR3 sequence: CASSWDRGQDGYTF. The CDR3 nucleotides read TGTGCCAGCAGCTGGGACAGGGGGCAGGATGGCTACACCTTC.